This TCR beta chain was sequenced for a study of identical twins. Findings of the study overall: Models underpredicted monozygotic twin sharing of out-of-frame TCR alpha.

TCRdb called the 5' RACE reads again in MiXCR, with one record for every CDR3 protein. The data show some 190,000 distinct CDR3 sequences, around 15% seen once. As regards this clonotype: Its target is unknown.

The same sample was also used in a study of T cells expressing NK-cell markers.

The receptor was isolated from a woman aged 18-35 years in good health. The sequencing input was CD8+ T cells sorted from blood.

CDR3 nucleotides: TGTGCTAGTGGTCGTTTTCTAGCGGGGAGCTCCTACAATGAGCAGTTCTTC. This codes for CASGRFLAGSSYNEQFF. The chain couples TRBV12-5 to TRBJ2-1; 9 nucleotides match TRBD2. From germline, CDR1 is LGHNT and CDR2 FRNRAP. CDR3 length equals 17 residues. Trimming at V came to 5 bases and at J to 0 bases, leaving 8 bases not matched to a gene.